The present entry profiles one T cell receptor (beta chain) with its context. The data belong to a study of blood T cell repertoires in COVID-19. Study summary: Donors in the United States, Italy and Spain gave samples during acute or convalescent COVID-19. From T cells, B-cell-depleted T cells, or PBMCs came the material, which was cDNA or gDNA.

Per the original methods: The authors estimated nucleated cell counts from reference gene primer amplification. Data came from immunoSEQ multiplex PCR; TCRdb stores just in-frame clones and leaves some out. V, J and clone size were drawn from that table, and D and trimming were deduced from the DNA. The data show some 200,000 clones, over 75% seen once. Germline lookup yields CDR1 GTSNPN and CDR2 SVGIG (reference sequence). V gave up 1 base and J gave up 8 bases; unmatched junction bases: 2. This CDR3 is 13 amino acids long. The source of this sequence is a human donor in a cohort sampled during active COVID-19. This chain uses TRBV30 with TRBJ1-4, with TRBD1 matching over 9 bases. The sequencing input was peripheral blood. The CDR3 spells CAWSGDREEKLFF. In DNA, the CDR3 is TGTGCCTGGAGTGGGGACAGGGAGGAAAAACTGTTTTTT.